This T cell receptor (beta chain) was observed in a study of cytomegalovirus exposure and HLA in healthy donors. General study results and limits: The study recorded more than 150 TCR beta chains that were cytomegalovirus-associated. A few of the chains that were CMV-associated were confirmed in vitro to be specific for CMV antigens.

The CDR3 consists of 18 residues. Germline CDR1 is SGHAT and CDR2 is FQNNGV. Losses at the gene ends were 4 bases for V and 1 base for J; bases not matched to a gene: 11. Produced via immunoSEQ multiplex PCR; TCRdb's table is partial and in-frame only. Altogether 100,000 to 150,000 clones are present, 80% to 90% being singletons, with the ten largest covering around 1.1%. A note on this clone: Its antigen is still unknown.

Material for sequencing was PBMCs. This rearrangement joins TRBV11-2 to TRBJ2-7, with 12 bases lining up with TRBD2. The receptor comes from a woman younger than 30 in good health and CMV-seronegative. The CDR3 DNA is TGTGCCAGCAGCTCAAGACTAGCGGGAGCCCTCGGTTCCTACGAGCAGTACTTC. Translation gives CASSSRLAGALGSYEQYF. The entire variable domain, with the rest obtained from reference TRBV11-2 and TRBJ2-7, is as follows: EAGVAQSPRYKIIEKRQSVAFWCNPISGHATLYWYQQILGQGPKLLIQFQNNGVVDDSQLPKDRFSAERLKGVDSTLKIQPAKLEDSAVYLCASSSRLAGALGSYEQYFGPGTRLTVT.